This entry describes one T cell receptor beta chain. The antigen remains undetermined. TCRdb's copy holds only in-frame clones and misses some; the assay was immunoSEQ multiplex PCR. The profile shows about 25,000 clones, approximately 83% of them singletons. This specimen comes from a study of graft-versus-host responses after intestinal transplantation. The overall study: Transplantation in recipients was multivisceral, liver-intestinal, or isolated intestinal.

V trimming: 5 bases; J trimming: 3 bases; junction bases outside the gene matches: 6. This CDR3 contains 15 residues. Germline CDR1 and CDR2: MNHNS and SASEGT. Study-level findings and limits: Allografts of patients with graft-donor T cell macrochimerism showed high graft-versus-host to host-versus-graft clone ratios. Detection of GvH clones occurred in recipient marrow, and some had their first appearance in ileum or blood.

This sequence joins TRBV6-1 and TRBJ2-7; 11 positions agree with TRBD1. Source: PBMCs, taken approximately 450 days after intestinal transplant. The receptor's source is a human patient who received an intestinal transplant, so some T cells may come from the graft donor. CDR3 loop: CASSRGTGGHYEQYF. The CDR3 coding sequence is TGTGCCAGCAGTAGAGGGACAGGGGGGCACTACGAGCAGTACTTC.